These 28 T cell receptor beta chains came from one sample sequenced in a study of blood T cell repertoires in COVID-19. The method was immunoSEQ multiplex PCR; TCRdb's version includes in-frame clones alone and lacks a portion of them. The profile covers about 200,000 clones, with around 87% appearing a single time and 3% taken by the ten largest. The sequenced material came from peripheral blood. The receptors were sampled from a man in his sixties with acute or convalescent COVID-19.

This clone occurred once. The V and J genes are TRBV28 and TRBJ1-4; weak D call: TRBD1 (6 bases). CDR3 length: 14 amino acids. CDR1 is MDHEN, CDR2 SYDVKM, per germline. V lost 4 bases and J 4 bases, leaving 10 bases between the germline ends. The CDR3 region has the DNA TGTGCCAGCAGTTCCTACAGGGATAATGAAAAACTGTTTTTT. This gives the protein CASSSYRDNEKLFF.

CDR3 coding DNA: TGCAGCGCCGAGACAGGCTACGAGCAGTACTTC. It yields the protein CSAETGYEQYF. V gene TRBV29-1 combines with J gene TRBJ2-7, with D perhaps matching TRBD1 (6 bases). The CDR3 loop spans 11 amino acids. V gave up 7 bases and J gave up 3 bases, with 10 bases separating them. CDR1 and CDR2 from the germline V gene are SQVTM and ANQGSEA.

The rearrangement uses TRBV12-3 or TRBV12-4 and TRBJ1-6; 9 bases line up with TRBD1. Trimming at V came to 8 bases and at J to 12 bases, leaving 5 bases not matched to a gene. The CDR3 is made up of 12 amino acids. The CDR3, as DNA: TGTGCCAGCCGACAGGGGGTAAGACCCCTCCACTTT. Protein product: CASRQGVRPLHF.

The V gene is TRBV24-1, the J gene TRBJ2-5; 7 bases line up with TRBD2. Germline V CDR1 and CDR2: KGHDR, SFDVKD. This CDR3 has 16 residues. Trimming took 3 bases from V and 2 from J; bases not matched to a gene: 8. CDR3 nucleotides: TGTGCCACCAGTGATAGCCTACGGGGGGAGCAAGAGACCCAGTACTTC. Its translation is CATSDSLRGEQETQYF.

The DNA of the CDR3 is TGTGCCAGCTCCCCGGGACTGGGTGCCTCGACAGATACGCAGTATTTT. Protein sequence: CASSPGLGASTDTQYF. The chain is built from TRBV27 and TRBJ2-3, with D possibly matching TRBD2 (6 bases). CDR3 length equals 16 residues. Per germline, CDR1 MNHEY and CDR2 SMNVEV (reference sequence). V was clipped by 8 bases and J by 3 bases, with 21 bases between them.

The rearrangement links TRBV7-2 to TRBJ1-2; no definite D call. The CDR3 runs 15 residues. V lost 1 base and J 2 bases, leaving 11 bases between the germline ends. Germline CDR1 and CDR2: SGHTA and FQGNSA. The DNA of the CDR3 is TGTGCCAGCAGCTTAGGTCTGGCAGTAAACTATGGCTACACCTTC. This gives the protein CASSLGLAVNYGYTF. Full variable domain (remainder filled in from reference TRBV7-2 and TRBJ1-2): GAGVSQSPSNKVTEKGKDVELRCDPISGHTALYWYRQSLGQGLEFLIYFQGNSAPDKSGLPSDRFSAERTGGSVSTLTIQRTQQEDSAVYLCASSLGLAVNYGYTFGSGTRLTVV.

The rearrangement uses TRBV7-6 and TRBJ1-1; no clear D. Trimming took 1 base from V and 1 from J, leaving 7 bases between them. Germline values: CDR1 SGHVS, CDR2 FNYEAQ. The CDR3 consists of 14 residues. CDR3 nucleotide sequence: TGTGCCAGCAGCTTAGGCCCGGGGAACACTGAAGCTTTCTTT. This sequence encodes CASSLGPGNTEAFF.

The rearrangement links TRBV27 to TRBJ2-2; 8 nucleotides align to TRBD1. The CDR3 consists of 17 residues. With V trimmed by 0 bases and J by 4 bases, 7 bases remained unmatched. Looked up from germline, CDR1 is MNHEY and CDR2 is SMNVEV (reference sequence). The CDR3 spells CASSLSRQGPATGELFF. In DNA form, the CDR3 reads TGTGCCAGCAGTTTATCCCGACAGGGGCCGGCCACCGGGGAGCTGTTTTTT.

CDR3 sequence (DNA): TGTGCCAGCAGTGGGACAGTTGAAGCTTTCTTT. Translating gives CASSGTVEAFF. The chain uses TRBV25-1 and TRBJ1-1; tentatively, D is TRBD1 (6 bases). Deletions cut 4 bases from V and 7 bases from J, with 7 bases between. In germline, CDR1 is MGHDK, CDR2 SYGVNS. This CDR3 is 11 amino acids long.

The chain combines TRBV4-3 with TRBJ1-1; 7 nucleotides align to TRBD1. V trimming: 2 bases; J trimming: 1 base; junction bases outside the gene matches: 7. The CDR3 spans 16 residues. Germline V gene lookup returns CDR1 LGHNA and CDR2 YSLEER. The CDR3 loop reads CASSQLPGQKNTEAFF. As DNA, the CDR3 is TGCGCCAGCAGCCAACTACCGGGACAGAAGAACACTGAAGCTTTCTTT.

As DNA, the CDR3 is TGTGCCAGCAGCCTGAATAGCGGGGGGGGACCGGAGACCCAGTACTTC. This sequence encodes CASSLNSGGGPETQYF. The rearrangement uses TRBV5-8 and TRBJ2-5, with 11 bases aligning to TRBD2. Germline lookup yields CDR1 SGHTS and CDR2 YDEGEE. Trimming removed 4 bases from V and 5 bases from J; junction bases left unmatched: 10. The CDR3 is made up of 16 amino acids.

The chain links TRBV9 to TRBJ1-2; 7 bases are a match to TRBD1. This CDR3 has 13 residues. Losses at the gene ends were 0 bases for V and 9 bases for J; bases not matched to a gene: 5. Germline loops: CDR1 SGDLS, CDR2 YYNGEE. The CDR3 DNA is TGTGCCAGCAGCGTAGGGACAGGATTAAGCTACACCTTC. Protein: CASSVGTGLSYTF. The complete variable domain, with remaining parts taken from reference TRBV9 and TRBJ1-2, reads DSGVTQTPKHLITATGQRVTLRCSPRSGDLSVYWYQQSLDQGLQFLIQYYNGEERAKGNILERFSAQQFPDLHSELNLSSLELGDSALYFCASSVGTGLSYTFGSGTRLTVV.

CDR3 loop: CASSMVSGVRETQYF. The DNA for the CDR3 is TGTGCCAGTAGTATGGTTTCAGGGGTCCGCGAGACCCAGTACTTC. V usage is TRBV19 and J usage is TRBJ2-5; TRBD1 might be the D (6 bases). V was pared by 3 bases and J by 5 bases, with 16 bases between. Germline V gene lookup returns CDR1 LNHDA and CDR2 SQIVND (reference sequence). The CDR3 runs 15 residues.

This clone appeared a single time. The chain recombines TRBV29-1 with TRBJ2-3, with 9 bases identical to TRBD1. Germline V gives CDR1 SQVTM, CDR2 ANQGSEA. The V gene end was trimmed by 6 bases and the J gene end by 4 bases; junction bases not matched to a gene: 20. The CDR3 spans 18 residues. CDR3 sequence: CSVGKGQGFRSRADTQYF. The CDR3 DNA reads as TGCAGCGTCGGAAAGGGACAGGGTTTTCGTTCTAGGGCAGATACGCAGTATTTT.

The chain joins TRBV5-1 to TRBJ2-2; possibly TRBD2 for D (6 bases). The CDR3 has 17 residues. Germline V gives CDR1 SGHRS, CDR2 YFSETQ. V lost 1 base to trimming and J lost 1 base, with 14 bases between them. The DNA of the CDR3 is TGCGCCAGCAGCTTGTTCGGGGGAGCCCAGAACACCGGGGAGCTGTTTTTT. This translates into CASSLFGGAQNTGELFF.

This sequence joins TRBV6-5 and TRBJ2-1; 7 nucleotides line up with TRBD2. Germline V CDR1 and CDR2: MNHEY, SVGAGI. The CDR3 has 14 amino acids. Germline trimming cut 4 bases from V and 3 bases from J; bases unmatched to any gene: 3. The CDR3 here is CASSLGGDYNEQFF. Written as DNA, the CDR3 is TGTGCCAGCAGTTTGGGGGGGGACTACAATGAGCAGTTCTTC.

This rearrangement joins TRBV7-2 to TRBJ1-4; TRBD1 might be the D (6 bases). This CDR3 region has 15 residues. V was shortened by 5 bases and J by 7 bases, with 17 bases between the two germline ends. Germline V gene lookup returns CDR1 SGHTA and CDR2 FQGNSA. The DNA for the CDR3 is TGTGCCAGCAGCCGGTTGGTGGCAGGGGTTGAAAAACTGTTTTTT. Residues: CASSRLVAGVEKLFF.

The table lists this clone with many counts. This chain links TRBV9 with TRBJ2-2; TRBD1 matches at 9 bases. After removal of 6 bases from V and 3 bases from J, the junction contained 15 bases not matched to a gene. The CDR3 is made up of 18 amino acids. Germline CDR1 is SGDLS and CDR2 is YYNGEE. The CDR3 bases are TGTGCCAGCAAGCCCGGGACAGGGTTCTTTGGGGACACCGGGGAGCTGTTTTTT. It encodes CASKPGTGFFGDTGELFF.

This clone was seen a single time. The V and J genes are TRBV6-6 and TRBJ2-3, with 8 nucleotides matching TRBD2. CDR1 is MNHNY, CDR2 SVGAGI, per germline (reference sequence). The CDR3 is 15 residues long. Trimming at V came to 6 bases and at J to 0 bases, leaving 5 bases not matched to a gene. The CDR3 spells CASSPLAASTDTQYF. Written as DNA, the CDR3 is TGTGCCAGCAGCCCACTAGCGGCGAGCACAGATACGCAGTATTTT.

The chain links TRBV28 to TRBJ1-5; D is undetermined. The CDR3 loop spans 16 amino acids. Germline loops: CDR1 MDHEN, CDR2 SYDVKM. Trimming removed 3 bases from V and 0 bases from J, with 12 bases in between. CDR3 residues: CASSFPGKGSNQPQHF. The CDR3, as DNA: TGTGCCAGCAGTTTTCCCGGGAAGGGTAGCAATCAGCCCCAGCATTTT. Together with reference TRBV28 and TRBJ1-5, the CDR3 gives the full variable domain: DVKVTQSSRYLVKRTGEKVFLECVQDMDHENMFWYRQDPGLGLRLIYFSYDVKMKEKGDIPEGYSVSREKKERFSLILESASTNQTSMYLCASSFPGKGSNQPQHFGDGTRLSIL.

The chain joins TRBV5-1 to TRBJ1-2; TRBD1 matches at 7 bases. In germline, CDR1 is SGHRS, CDR2 YFSETQ. V gave up 0 bases and J gave up 6 bases; unmatched junction bases: 14. The CDR3 consists of 17 residues. CDR3 sequence (DNA): TGCGCCAGCAGCTTGGTCGCCAGGGGGAAGGGTTTGGATGGCTACACCTTC. Translation: CASSLVARGKGLDGYTF. Supplemented by reference TRBV5-1 and TRBJ1-2, the full variable domain reads KAGVTQTPRYLIKTRGQQVTLSCSPISGHRSVSWYQQTPGQGLQFLFEYFSETQRNKGNFPGRFSGRQFSNSRSEMNVSTLELGDSALYLCASSLVARGKGLDGYTFGSGTRLTVV.

The chain employs TRBV19 and TRBJ2-1; 9 bases match TRBD2. The CDR3 sequence is 15 residues long. Germline CDR1 is LNHDA and CDR2 is SQIVND (reference sequence). V lost 3 bases to trimming and J lost 0 bases; unmatched junction nucleotides: 0. The CDR3 sequence is CASSMRGGSYNEQFF. CDR3 sequence (DNA): TGTGCCAGTAGTATGCGGGGGGGCTCCTACAATGAGCAGTTCTTC. The variable domain in full, with the rest retrieved from reference TRBV19 and TRBJ2-1, is DGGITQSPKYLFRKEGQNVTLSCEQNLNHDAMYWYRQDPGQGLRLIYYSQIVNDFQKGDIAEGYSVSREKKESFPLTVTSAQKNPTAFYLCASSMRGGSYNEQFFGPGTRLTVL.

The chain joins TRBV5-1 to TRBJ2-7; 7 bases line up with TRBD1. CDR3 length: 14 amino acids. Germline loops: CDR1 SGHRS, CDR2 YFSETQ. V shed 1 base, J shed 6 bases, and the junction held 7 bases outside the gene matches. The CDR3, as DNA: TGCGCCAGCAGCTTGATTGAGGGGGCTAGCGAGCAGTACTTC. It yields the protein CASSLIEGASEQYF.

The gene calls are TRBV9 and TRBJ1-3; 10 bases match TRBD1. Germline V gives CDR1 SGDLS, CDR2 YYNGEE. The junction had 8 bases not matched to a gene; V was cut back by 3 bases and J by 2 bases. The CDR3 consists of 17 residues. CDR3 sequence: CASSEGSGQGPGNTIYF. The CDR3 bases are TGTGCCAGCAGCGAGGGGTCGGGACAGGGGCCTGGAAACACCATATATTTT.

The chain joins TRBV4-2 to TRBJ2-5; D is unclear. V gave up 0 bases and J gave up 2 bases, with 7 bases separating them. Looked up from germline, CDR1 is LGHNA and CDR2 is YNFKEQ. The CDR3 consists of 14 residues. The CDR3 nucleotides are TGTGCCAGCAGCCAAGACCGCCTACAAGAGACCCAGTACTTC. This encodes CASSQDRLQETQYF.

This chain connects TRBV6-5 to TRBJ1-4; tentative D call: TRBD1 (6 bases). Trimming removed 0 bases at V and 4 bases at J, with 9 bases between. This CDR3 has 15 residues. CDR1 and CDR2 (germline): MNHEY, SVGAGI. CDR3 bases: TGTGCCAGCAGTTACTCGAGGGGGATTAATGAAAAACTGTTTTTT. It yields the protein CASSYSRGINEKLFF.

The V call is TRBV11-1, the J call TRBJ1-5, with 10 bases matching TRBD1. The CDR3 contains 12 residues. The germline V gene encodes CDR1 SGHAT and CDR2 FQDESV (reference sequence). The trim removed 3 bases at V and 11 bases at J, leaving 1 base unmatched. DNA of the CDR3: TGTGCCAGCAGCTTGGGACAGGGGACCCAGCATTTT. Its protein product is CASSLGQGTQHF.

CDR3 region: CASRLDRGASSDGYTF. Written as DNA, the CDR3 is TGTGCCAGCAGACTCGACAGGGGGGCGTCGTCTGATGGCTACACCTTC. The rearrangement links TRBV3-1 (or the pseudogene TRBV3-2) to TRBJ1-2, with TRBD1 matching over 9 bases. The CDR3 totals 16 residues. V lost 6 bases to trimming and J lost 6 bases; unmatched junction nucleotides: 14. Germline V lookup: CDR1 LGHDT, CDR2 YNNKEL (reference sequence).